The 29 T cell receptor beta chains below come from one sample, sequenced in a study of T cell responses to AZD1222 COVID-19 vaccine (TCRdb year 2021). Library prep was done by the immunoSEQ multiplex PCR assay. This is the immuneACCESS table as TCRdb keeps it, with only in-frame sequences that have V and J called. A part of the clones is gone; compared with another copy, unresolved V genes explain less than half, and the rest is unexplained. The sample includes about 60,000 clones, with around 86% observed a single time. The ten largest clones represent approximately 18% of the sample. Sample time point, as interpreted from the label and publication: baseline before first vaccination. Material: peripheral blood, obtained on day 0 of AZD1222 vaccination. All receptors derive from an adult in good health.

The chain is built from TRBV9 and TRBJ2-5; 14 positions agree with TRBD2. After removal of 3 bases from V and 2 bases from J, the junction contained 3 bases not matched to a gene. The CDR3 spans 16 residues. Germline-derived CDR1 and CDR2 are SGDLS and YYNGEE. CDR3 protein: CASSGTSGGLQETQYF. The DNA for the CDR3 is TGTGCCAGCAGCGGGACTAGCGGGGGGCTACAAGAGACCCAGTACTTC.

The chain carries TRBV5-1 and TRBJ2-2; 11 nucleotides align to TRBD2. V shed 5 bases and J 0 bases; nucleotides not matched to a gene: 9. Germline-derived CDR1 and CDR2 are SGHRS and YFSETQ. The CDR3 length is 18 residues. CDR3 nucleotides: TGCGCCAGCAGGTCGAGGCCTAGCGGGGGGTCGAACACCGGGGAGCTGTTTTTT. Translation: CASRSRPSGGSNTGELFF.

Only a few counts were recorded for this clone. The rearrangement links TRBV3-1 (or the pseudogene TRBV3-2) to TRBJ1-5; a weak D match, TRBD1 (6 bases). Germline V CDR1 and CDR2: LGHDT, YNNKEL (reference sequence). CDR3 length: 15 residues. The V end was cut by 1 base, the J end by 6 bases, with 13 bases between. The CDR3 loop is CASSQAGGASQPQHF. CDR3 sequence (DNA): TGTGCCAGCAGCCAAGCGGGGGGCGCCAGTCAGCCCCAGCATTTT.

V gene TRBV10-1 combines with J gene TRBJ1-6; D is ambiguous. There are 16 residues in the CDR3. V gave up 0 bases and J gave up 0 bases, with 6 bases separating them. The V gene's germline CDR1 is WNHNN and CDR2 SYGVQD (reference sequence). The CDR3, as DNA: TGCGCCAGCAGTGAGTCCCGGAGCTCCTATAATTCACCCCTCCACTTT. Its translation is CASSESRSSYNSPLHF.

A remark on this clone: Other DNA sequences within the sample encode an identical CDR3. V is TRBV19 and J is TRBJ1-1; D call uncertain. This CDR3 has 12 residues. V gave up 3 bases and J gave up 2 bases, with 4 bases separating them. The V gene's germline CDR1 is LNHDA and CDR2 SQIVND (reference sequence). For the CDR3, the DNA is TGTGCCAGTAGTATTCGTAACACTGAAGCTTTCTTT. Amino acids: CASSIRNTEAFF.

The chain carries TRBV5-1 and TRBJ2-7; TRBD1 matches 10 bases. V trimming: 2 bases; J trimming: 3 bases; junction bases outside the gene matches: 2. The germline CDR1 and CDR2 sequences are SGHRS and YFSETQ. The CDR3 covers 14 residues. The CDR3, as DNA: TGCGCCAGCAGCTTAGGACAGGGGGTCTACGAGCAGTACTTC. This sequence encodes CASSLGQGVYEQYF.

The chain uses TRBV4-2 and TRBJ1-1; D call uncertain. CDR3 length: 14 residues. The V gene's germline CDR1 is LGHNA and CDR2 YNFKEQ. Between the trimmed V and J ends, which lost 0 bases and 4 bases, there was a span of 9 bases. The CDR3 protein is CASSQDSSITEAFF. CDR3 bases: TGTGCCAGCAGCCAAGACAGCTCAATCACTGAAGCTTTCTTT.

This chain links TRBV7-9 with TRBJ2-3, with 9 bases fitting TRBD2. This CDR3 contains 17 residues. Germline V gives CDR1 SEHNR, CDR2 FQNEAQ (reference sequence). V trimming: 1 base; J trimming: 2 bases; junction bases outside the gene matches: 7. The CDR3 DNA follows: TGTGCCAGCAGCTTAGGGGTAGCGGGGGCCCTCACAGATACGCAGTATTTT. Translating gives CASSLGVAGALTDTQYF.

This chain links TRBV7-9 with TRBJ2-7, with 9 bases lining up with TRBD1. The germline CDR1 and CDR2 sequences are SEHNR and FQNEAQ (reference sequence). V lost 6 bases and J lost 7; bases outside the gene matches: 13. This CDR3 has 15 amino acids. CDR3 DNA sequence: TGTGCCAGCAGTTCACCCCCGACAGGGGGATGGGAGCAGTACTTC. Translating it yields CASSSPPTGGWEQYF.

To note about this clone: This specimen includes other DNA sequences encoding the same CDR3. This sequence joins TRBV27 and TRBJ1-5; D is unclear. CDR1 and CDR2 (germline): MNHEY, SMNVEV (reference sequence). This CDR3 spans 13 amino acids. Trimming stripped 2 bases from V and 4 bases from J, with 6 bases between. The CDR3 is CASSLRGNQPQHF. The CDR3, as DNA: TGTGCCAGCAGTTTACGGGGTAATCAGCCCCAGCATTTT.

The chain combines TRBV9 with TRBJ1-3; D might be TRBD1 (5 bases). With 4 bases removed from V and 0 bases from J, the gap between germline ends came to 14 bases. The CDR3 sequence is 16 residues long. CDR1 is SGDLS, CDR2 YYNGEE, per germline. In nucleotides, the CDR3 is TGTGCCAGCAGCCTCATGGGACCCGACTCTGGAAACACCATATATTTT. Translating it yields CASSLMGPDSGNTIYF. The full variable domain, its missing parts supplied by reference TRBV9 and TRBJ1-3, is DSGVTQTPKHLITATGQRVTLRCSPRSGDLSVYWYQQSLDQGLQFLIQYYNGEERAKGNILERFSAQQFPDLHSELNLSSLELGDSALYFCASSLMGPDSGNTIYFGEGSWLTVV.

The chain joins TRBV6-5 to TRBJ2-6, with D unresolved. There are 16 residues in the CDR3. The germline V gene has CDR1 MNHEY and CDR2 SVGAGI. Trimming removed 2 bases from V and 0 bases from J, with 8 bases in between. This CDR3 is CASSYQVTSGANVLTF. DNA for the CDR3: TGTGCCAGCAGTTACCAAGTTACCTCTGGGGCCAACGTCCTGACTTTC.

The J gene is TRBJ1-1, the V gene TRBV6-5; 7 nucleotides align to TRBD1. The length of the CDR3 is 12 residues. The germline gives CDR1 MNHEY, CDR2 SVGAGI. Germline trimming cut 8 bases from V and 7 bases from J; bases unmatched to any gene: 7. CDR3 coding DNA: TGTGCCAGCCTGTACCGGGACAGTGAAGCTTTCTTT. Its protein product is CASLYRDSEAFF.

This rearrangement joins TRBV9 to TRBJ1-4; a possible D gene is TRBD1 (5 bases). This CDR3 is built from 13 residues. V lost 3 bases to trimming and J lost 7 bases, with 10 bases between them. Germline V CDR1 and CDR2: SGDLS, YYNGEE. This CDR3 reads CASSAQGTEKLFF. CDR3 sequence (DNA): TGTGCCAGCAGCGCCCAGGGTACTGAAAAACTGTTTTTT.

This chain connects TRBV5-6 to TRBJ1-5; possibly TRBD1 for D (5 bases). V lost 0 bases and J 6 bases, leaving 10 bases between the germline ends. There are 14 residues in the CDR3. Per germline, CDR1 SGHDT and CDR2 YYEEEE. The CDR3 reads CASSLGAGPQPQHF. In DNA, the CDR3 is TGTGCCAGCAGCTTGGGGGCGGGACCTCAGCCCCAGCATTTT.

This rearrangement joins TRBV20-1 to TRBJ1-1; D not resolved. Trimming left V 1 base short and J 11 bases short, with 11 bases between. The CDR3 has 11 residues. The germline V gene encodes CDR1 DFQATT and CDR2 SNEGSKA (reference sequence). CDR3 DNA sequence: TGCAGTGCTAGAGGACTTCAGTGGGCTTTCTTT. Translated: CSARGLQWAFF.

This chain connects TRBV2 to TRBJ1-4, with TRBD1 matching 7 bases. CDR1 and CDR2 from the germline V gene are SNHLY and FYNNEI. CDR3 length: 13 amino acids. Trimming at V came to 8 bases and at J to 5 bases, leaving 5 bases not matched to a gene. The CDR3 nucleotides are TGTGCCAGCGCCTCAGGGGGAAATGAAAAACTGTTTTTT. Its translation: CASASGGNEKLFF.

The chain links TRBV7-9 to TRBJ2-7; no firm D call. The CDR3 is made up of 14 amino acids. CDR1 is SEHNR, CDR2 FQNEAQ, per germline (reference sequence). Trimming cost V 1 base and J 2 bases, with 9 bases left between them. Written as DNA, the CDR3 is TGTGCCAGCAGCTTAGGGGCCGTCGCCTACGAGCAGTACTTC. Its protein product is CASSLGAVAYEQYF. The whole variable domain, remainder taken from reference TRBV7-9 and TRBJ2-7, is DTGVSQNPRHKITKRGQNVTFRCDPISEHNRLYWYRQTLGQGPEFLTYFQNEAQLEKSRLLSDRFSAERPKGSFSTLEIQRTEQGDSAMYLCASSLGAVAYEQYFGPGTRLTVT.

This chain connects TRBV12-3 or TRBV12-4 to TRBJ2-7, with D possibly matching TRBD1 (6 bases). The CDR3 consists of 13 residues. The V and J ends lost 5 bases and 7 bases respectively, with 15 bases between them. The CDR3 bases are TGTGCCAGCAGTCGAAACACAGGGCGAGAGCAGTACTTC. This translates into CASSRNTGREQYF.

The count of this clone is one. The CDR3 is CATSGELPGTQYF. CDR3 DNA: TGTGCCACTAGCGGGGAGCTCCCAGGTACGCAGTATTTT. This chain connects TRBV24-1 to TRBJ2-3, with 8 bases aligning to TRBD2. CDR3 length equals 13 residues. Unmatched junction bases numbered 10, after V lost 10 bases and J lost 8 bases. Germline values: CDR1 KGHDR, CDR2 SFDVKD.

The genes are TRBV3-1 (or the pseudogene TRBV3-2) and TRBJ1-2; D gene ambiguous. The germline V and J ends were trimmed by 0 bases and 8 bases, with 13 bases remaining between them. There are 14 residues in the CDR3. Germline V gives CDR1 LGHDT, CDR2 YNNKEL (reference sequence). In nucleotides, the CDR3 is TGTGCCAGCAGCCAAGATCAACCAGCATCGGGCTACACCTTC. It specifies CASSQDQPASGYTF.

The chain carries TRBV12-3 or TRBV12-4 and TRBJ1-3; D remains ambiguous. The ends were cut back, 8 bases at V and 0 bases at J, with 8 bases in the middle. The CDR3 has 13 residues. The CDR3 DNA is TGTGCCAGCCAGGATAGCTCTGGAAACACCATATATTTT. Encoded protein: CASQDSSGNTIYF.

V usage is TRBV11-2 and J usage is TRBJ1-1, with a weak D call TRBD1 (5 bases). Germline CDR1 is SGHAT and CDR2 is FQNNGV. The length of the CDR3 is 18 residues. Trimming left V 5 bases short and J 0 bases short, with 22 bases between. This CDR3 is CASSASFPGGYMNTEAFF. The CDR3 coding sequence is TGTGCCAGCAGCGCCTCTTTTCCGGGGGGGTACATGAACACTGAAGCTTTCTTT.

The rearrangement uses TRBV5-4 and TRBJ1-1, with TRBD1 matching 7 bases. CDR1 is SGHNT, CDR2 YYREEE, per germline (reference sequence). This CDR3 comprises 15 residues. J gave up 1 base and V 0 bases, and 3 bases lay outside the gene matches. CDR3 in amino acids: CASSLGQGGNTEAFF. The CDR3 DNA sequence: TGTGCCAGCAGCTTGGGACAGGGCGGGAACACTGAAGCTTTCTTT.

The V call is TRBV27, the J call TRBJ1-6; 12 bases line up with TRBD1. Germline V gene sequence: CDR1 MNHEY, CDR2 SMNVEV (reference sequence). This CDR3 is 18 amino acids long. J lost 7 bases, V lost 5 bases, and 12 bases had no gene match. CDR3 coding DNA: TGTGCCAGCAGTGGGACAGGGGGCTCGAGATGGGTGAATTCACCCCTCCACTTT. This sequence encodes CASSGTGGSRWVNSPLHF.

The gene calls are TRBV19 and TRBJ2-1, with D possibly TRBD1 on 5 matching bases. In germline, CDR1 is LNHDA, CDR2 SQIVND (reference sequence). The CDR3 covers 13 residues. Trimming cost V 2 bases and J 5 bases, with 7 bases left between them. The CDR3 protein is CASSITRDNEQFF. CDR3 DNA: TGTGCCAGTAGTATAACCAGGGACAATGAGCAGTTCTTC.

V and J are TRBV5-1 and TRBJ1-1, with 12 bases matching TRBD1. V was clipped by 2 bases and J by 1 base; unmatched bases: 9. The germline gives CDR1 SGHRS, CDR2 YFSETQ. This CDR3 contains 18 residues. The DNA of the CDR3 is TGCGCCAGCAGCTTCGCCGTTGGGACAGGGGGCTCGAACACTGAAGCTTTCTTT. It translates to CASSFAVGTGGSNTEAFF.

This clone was seen more than once but under ten times. V and J are TRBV29-1 and TRBJ1-5; D is possibly TRBD1 (5 bases). This CDR3 region has 15 residues. Germline V lookup: CDR1 SQVTM, CDR2 ANQGSEA. V was cut by 4 bases and J by 5 bases, with 18 bases left in between. The CDR3 DNA sequence: TGCAGCGTTGTATATGGGTTGGGGCCTTATCAGCCCCAGCATTTT. Translating it yields CSVVYGLGPYQPQHF.

This clone occurred many times. J is TRBJ1-2 and V is TRBV5-4, with 12 bases fitting TRBD1. There are 16 residues in the CDR3. The V and J ends lost 3 bases and 4 bases, in that order; junction bases with no gene match: 7. Germline values: CDR1 SGHNT, CDR2 YYREEE (reference sequence). The CDR3 region has the DNA TGTGCCAGCAGCTCCGGGACAGGGGGCCTTCTCTATGGCTACACCTTC. This gives the protein CASSSGTGGLLYGYTF.